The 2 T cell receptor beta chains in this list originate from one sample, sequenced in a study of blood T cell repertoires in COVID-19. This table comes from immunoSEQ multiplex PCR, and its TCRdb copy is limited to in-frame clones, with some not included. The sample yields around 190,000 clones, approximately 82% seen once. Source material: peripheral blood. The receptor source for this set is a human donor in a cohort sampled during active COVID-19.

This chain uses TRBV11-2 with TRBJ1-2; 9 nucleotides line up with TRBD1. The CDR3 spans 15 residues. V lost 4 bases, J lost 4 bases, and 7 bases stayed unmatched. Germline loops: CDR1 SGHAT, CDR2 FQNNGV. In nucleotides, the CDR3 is TGTGCCAGCAGCTCTCCCCGGGACAGGGCCTATGGCTACACCTTC. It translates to CASSSPRDRAYGYTF. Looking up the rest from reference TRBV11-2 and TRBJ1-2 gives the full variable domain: EAGVAQSPRYKIIEKRQSVAFWCNPISGHATLYWYQQILGQGPKLLIQFQNNGVVDDSQLPKDRFSAERLKGVDSTLKIQPAKLEDSAVYLCASSSPRDRAYGYTFGSGTRLTVV.

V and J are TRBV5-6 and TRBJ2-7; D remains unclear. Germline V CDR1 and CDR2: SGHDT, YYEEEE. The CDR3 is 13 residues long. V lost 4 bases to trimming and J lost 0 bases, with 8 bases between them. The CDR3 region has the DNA TGTGCCAGCAGCCGACTTCGCTCCTACGAGCAGTACTTC. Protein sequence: CASSRLRSYEQYF.